Reported below is one T cell receptor beta chain. V was clipped by 3 bases and J by 4 bases, with 10 bases between them. Germline V CDR1 and CDR2: ENHRY, SYGVKD. CDR3 length equals 14 residues. The data were produced by immunoSEQ multiplex PCR, yet TCRdb's version contains in-frame clones alone and is incomplete. The sample carries around 250,000 clones, 85% recorded once. These data are taken from a study of blood T cell repertoires in COVID-19. The chain joins TRBV10-3 to TRBJ1-5; D gene uncertain. The sequencing input was PBMCs or T cells enriched from blood (not recorded which). The receptor's source is a woman aged 50 to 60 who had been exposed to COVID-19. CDR3 protein: CAISDGEANQPQHF. The CDR3 coding sequence is TGTGCCATCAGTGACGGGGAGGCAAATCAGCCCCAGCATTTT.